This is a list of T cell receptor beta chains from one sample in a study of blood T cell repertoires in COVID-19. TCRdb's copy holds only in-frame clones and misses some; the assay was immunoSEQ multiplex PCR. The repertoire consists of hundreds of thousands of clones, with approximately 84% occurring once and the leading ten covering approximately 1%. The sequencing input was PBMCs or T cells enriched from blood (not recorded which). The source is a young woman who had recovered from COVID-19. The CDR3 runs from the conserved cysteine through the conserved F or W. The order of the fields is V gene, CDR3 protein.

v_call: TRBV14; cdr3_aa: CASSQGQGITGELFF
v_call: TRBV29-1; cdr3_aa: CSVEGQGKGTDTQYF
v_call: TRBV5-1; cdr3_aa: CASSQGQTITNEKLFF
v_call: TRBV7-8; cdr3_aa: CASSHYRDRGYEQYF
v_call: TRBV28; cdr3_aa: CASSHDRNNQETQYF
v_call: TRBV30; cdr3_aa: CAWADRGLRGNTIYF
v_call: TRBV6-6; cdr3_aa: CASSWGLAGGASSPDQVYEQYF
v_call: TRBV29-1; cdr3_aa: CSVASGGAYNEQFF
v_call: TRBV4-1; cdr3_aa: CASSQVGVQLDTQYF
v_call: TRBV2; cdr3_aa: CASSGQGRNQPQHF
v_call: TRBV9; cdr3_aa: CASSTRLGYEQYF
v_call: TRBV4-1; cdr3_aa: CASSPRTGSGPQHF
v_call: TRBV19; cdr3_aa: CASRSSPGQGSEWDEKLFF
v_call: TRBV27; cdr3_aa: CASSLTAQNTEAFF
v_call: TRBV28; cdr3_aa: CASSLGQGAYEFYGYTF
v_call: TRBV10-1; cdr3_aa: CASSPNSGANVLTF
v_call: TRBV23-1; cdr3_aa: CASRKRGPGTGGSPLHF
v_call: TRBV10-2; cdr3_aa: CASSELGGLSNQPQHF
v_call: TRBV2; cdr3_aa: CATGVSTEAFF
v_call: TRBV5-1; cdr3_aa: CASSLGGTGSHRTDTQYF
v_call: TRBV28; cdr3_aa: CASSSYFQGFPHFYGYTF
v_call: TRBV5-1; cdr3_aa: CASSPLRESRGAFF
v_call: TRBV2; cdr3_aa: CAKRGSTDTQYF
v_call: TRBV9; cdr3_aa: CASSGEGVRSPLHF
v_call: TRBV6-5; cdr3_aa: CASSPLSGTKNIQYF
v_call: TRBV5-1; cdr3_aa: CASSLVGGRVNTGELFF
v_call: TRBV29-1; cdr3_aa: CSVERLSTSGGYEQYF
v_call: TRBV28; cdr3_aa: CASSLPNEKLFF
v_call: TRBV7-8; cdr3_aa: CASCREMNTEAFF
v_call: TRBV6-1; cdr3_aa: CASSEGPGRSYEQYF
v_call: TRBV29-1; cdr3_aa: CSVEIAAVTSTDTQYF
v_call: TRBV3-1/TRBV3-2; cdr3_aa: CASSALAGGYNEQFF
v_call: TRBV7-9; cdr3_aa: CASSSLAGELFF
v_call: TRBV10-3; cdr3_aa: CAISEGTGAYGQYF
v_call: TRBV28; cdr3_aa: CASRPQGFGSPLHF
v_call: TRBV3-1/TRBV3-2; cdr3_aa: CASSPSTGGNYEQYF
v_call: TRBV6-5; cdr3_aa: CASSFSMNTEAFF
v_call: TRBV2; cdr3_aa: CASIANRDEKLFF
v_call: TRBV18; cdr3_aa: CASSGETQYF
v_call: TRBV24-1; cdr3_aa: CATQGTNYGYTF
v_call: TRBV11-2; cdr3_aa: CASSLTASGGLLFF
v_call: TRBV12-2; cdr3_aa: CASRPSGLLDFF
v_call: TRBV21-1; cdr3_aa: CASSKIEDRGETYEQYF
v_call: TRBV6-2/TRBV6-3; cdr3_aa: CASSLQTYEQYF
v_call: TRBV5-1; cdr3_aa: CASSLRDRGFTEAFF
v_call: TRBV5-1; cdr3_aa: CASSLLQTSGDHNEQFF
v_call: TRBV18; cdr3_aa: CASSPRGTSGGAWQFF
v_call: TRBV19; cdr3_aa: CASSIASVNTEAFF
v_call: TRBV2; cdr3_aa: CASSGTSGGSYEQYF